These 25 T cell receptor beta chains were all obtained from the same sample, sequenced in a study of OX40 agonist ivuxolimab in advanced cancers. Assay: immunoSEQ multiplex PCR; the TCRdb copy retains only in-frame clones and omits some. Altogether roughly 75,000 clones are present, about nine tenths being singletons, with the ten largest covering about 0.35%. This sample comprised CD4+ or CD8+ T cells sorted from blood, obtained in a trial of the OX40 agonist ivuxolimab. The source is an adult with an advanced solid tumor such as melanoma, head and neck, liver or kidney cancer.

This clone was seen only a few times. The V gene is TRBV7-2, the J gene TRBJ2-7, with TRBD2 matching 9 bases. This CDR3 comprises 15 residues. Looked up from germline, CDR1 is SGHTA and CDR2 is FQGNSA. J gave up 3 bases and V 4 bases, and 7 bases lay outside the gene matches. CDR3 in amino acids: CASSSGAGGHYEQYF. The DNA for the CDR3 is TGTGCCAGCAGCTCAGGGGCGGGGGGGCACTACGAGCAGTACTTC.

In the case of this clone: Within the sample, other DNA sequences also encode this same CDR3. V and J are TRBV9 and TRBJ2-3, with a weak D call TRBD1 (6 bases). V was pared by 0 bases and J by 1 base, with 6 bases between. CDR1 and CDR2 from the germline V gene are SGDLS and YYNGEE. This CDR3 is 14 amino acids long. The CDR3 DNA is TGTGCCAGCAGCGTAGGACAGGGCACAGATACGCAGTATTTT. Its protein is CASSVGQGTDTQYF.

The chain couples TRBV19 to TRBJ1-2, with D hard to call. CDR3 length equals 14 residues. Germline CDR1 reads LNHDA; CDR2 reads SQIVND (reference sequence). With 5 bases removed from V and 4 bases from J, the gap between germline ends came to 14 bases. The CDR3 is CASSSKDGLYGYTF. In DNA, the CDR3 is TGTGCCAGTAGTTCGAAGGACGGACTCTATGGCTACACCTTC.

This chain connects TRBV11-2 to TRBJ2-1; D is ambiguous. The germline V and J ends were trimmed by 5 bases and 3 bases, with 8 bases remaining between them. Germline CDR1 is SGHAT and CDR2 is FQNNGV. This CDR3 region has 13 residues. CDR3 loop: CASSRDNYNEQFF. The DNA for the CDR3 is TGTGCCAGCAGCCGTGACAACTACAATGAGCAGTTCTTC. The whole variable domain, remainder taken from reference TRBV11-2 and TRBJ2-1, is EAGVAQSPRYKIIEKRQSVAFWCNPISGHATLYWYQQILGQGPKLLIQFQNNGVVDDSQLPKDRFSAERLKGVDSTLKIQPAKLEDSAVYLCASSRDNYNEQFFGPGTRLTVL.

This clone was seen a single time. V and J are TRBV6-1 and TRBJ1-5; D uncertain. Germline V lookup: CDR1 MNHNS, CDR2 SASEGT. V lost 6 bases to trimming and J lost 2 bases, with 14 bases between them. CDR3 size: 15 residues. This chain's CDR3 is CASSWTQGGNQPQHF. The DNA for the CDR3 is TGTGCCAGCAGCTGGACCCAAGGAGGCAATCAGCCCCAGCATTTT.

This clone showed up just once. Relative to the germline gene, one junction end is altered; a read error may explain this. The rearrangement uses TRBV6-1 and TRBJ1-2; 9 nucleotides agree with TRBD1. The CDR3 contains 16 residues. Germline assignment: CDR1 MNHNS and CDR2 SASEGT. CDR3 loop: CASREETGTGTYGYTF. The CDR3, as DNA: TGTGCCAGCAGGGAAGAAACCGGGACAGGGACCTATGGCTACACCTTC.

This clone was found once. The chain is built from TRBV2 and TRBJ1-1; 11 bases fit TRBD1. The CDR3 covers 14 residues. CDR1 SNHLY and CDR2 FYNNEI come from the germline V gene. The V segment lost 7 bases and the J segment 2 bases; nucleotides outside the gene matches: 3. This chain's CDR3 is CASNGQGANTEAFF. CDR3 nucleotides: TGTGCCAGCAACGGACAGGGGGCCAACACTGAAGCTTTCTTT.

The chain has TRBV11-2 and TRBJ1-4; 7 bases map to TRBD1. The CDR3 is 16 residues long. The V segment lost 1 base and the J segment 8 bases; nucleotides outside the gene matches: 10. Per the germline V gene, CDR1 is SGHAT and CDR2 is FQNNGV. The CDR3 reads CASSLVGGTATEKLFF. In DNA form, the CDR3 reads TGTGCCAGCAGCTTAGTAGGCGGGACAGCCACCGAAAAACTGTTTTTT.

This chain joins TRBV6-5 and TRBJ1-6; no definite D call. The CDR3 loop spans 15 amino acids. Per the germline V gene, CDR1 is MNHEY and CDR2 is SVGAGI. Trimming took 6 bases from V and 0 from J, leaving 9 bases between them. For the CDR3, the DNA is TGTGCCAGCAGCGGATCTAGCTCCTATAATTCACCCCTCCACTTT. The encoded protein is CASSGSSSYNSPLHF.

In its sample, this clone was seen once. The CDR3 reads CASSSGGREAVHEQYF. For the CDR3, the DNA is TGCGCCAGCAGCTCCGGGGGGCGGGAGGCGGTCCACGAGCAGTACTTC. The chain employs TRBV5-1 and TRBJ2-7, with TRBD2 matching 8 bases. CDR1 SGHRS and CDR2 YFSETQ come from the germline V gene. The CDR3 covers 16 residues. V gave up 3 bases and J gave up 5 bases; unmatched junction bases: 13.

The genes are TRBV6-5 and TRBJ1-2; 7 bases agree with TRBD1. CDR1 MNHEY and CDR2 SVGAGI come from the germline V gene. J gave up 7 bases and V 8 bases, and 13 bases lay outside the gene matches. The CDR3 has 14 residues. In DNA, the CDR3 is TGTGCCAGCGGAGACAGGGCGTCGGGTTCTGGCTACACCTTC. The encoded protein is CASGDRASGSGYTF.

The genes are TRBV5-1 and TRBJ1-2; D may be TRBD1 (6 bases). Trimming removed 1 base from V and 6 bases from J, with 10 bases in between. The CDR3 has 13 amino acids. The germline gives CDR1 SGHRS, CDR2 YFSETQ. CDR3 sequence: CASSLPGDDGYTF. The CDR3 DNA follows: TGCGCCAGCAGCTTGCCAGGGGACGATGGCTACACCTTC.

J is TRBJ2-2 and V is TRBV7-2; TRBD2 matches 8 bases. Germline values: CDR1 SGHTA, CDR2 FQGNSA. V lost 5 bases, J lost 6 bases, and 8 bases stayed unmatched. This CDR3 comprises 15 residues. The CDR3 DNA reads as TGTGCCAGCAGCCATCGGACTAGCAGTCCCGGGGAGCTGTTTTTT. It translates to CASSHRTSSPGELFF.

The chain uses TRBV18 and TRBJ1-4; no firm D call. The germline V and J ends were trimmed by 3 bases and 8 bases, with 13 bases remaining between them. The germline gives CDR1 KGHSH, CDR2 LQKENI. The CDR3 is 14 amino acids. The CDR3 sequence: CASSPLQQGEKLFF. The CDR3 nucleotides are TGTGCCAGCTCACCCCTACAGCAAGGGGAAAAACTGTTTTTT.

The V and J genes are TRBV4-3 and TRBJ2-7; TRBD2 matches 8 bases. V lost 0 bases and J lost 4; bases outside the gene matches: 5. The germline V gene encodes CDR1 LGHNA and CDR2 YSLEER. The CDR3 covers 15 residues. CDR3 in amino acids: CASSQDTGGRYEQYF. DNA of the CDR3: TGCGCCAGCAGCCAAGATACGGGGGGGCGGTACGAGCAGTACTTC.

This clone turned up a few times. V and J are TRBV14 and TRBJ1-6; tentatively, D is TRBD1 (5 bases). The CDR3 length is 16 residues. Germline CDR1 is SGHDN and CDR2 is FVKESK. The germline V and J ends were trimmed by 4 bases and 8 bases, with 18 bases remaining between them. CDR3 residues: CASSLHMGVGDSPLHF. CDR3 coding DNA: TGTGCCAGCAGCCTTCACATGGGGGTAGGTGATTCACCCCTCCACTTT. The variable domain in full, completed from reference TRBV14 and TRBJ1-6, reads EAGVTQFPSHSVIEKGQTVTLRCDPISGHDNLYWYRRVMGKEIKFLLHFVKESKQDESGMPNNRFLAERTGGTYSTLKVQPAELEDSGVYFCASSLHMGVGDSPLHFGNGTRLTVT.

The rearrangement joins TRBV21-1 to TRBJ2-1; no check of the table's D call, TRBD1, against the DNA was made. TRBV21-1 is flagged as a pseudogene. The CDR3 is 16 residues long. The CDR3 sequence is CASSKWEGQGRNEQFF. CDR3 in DNA: TGTGCCAGCAGCAAGTGGGAAGGGCAGGGGCGCAATGAGCAGTTCTTC.

The CDR3 DNA reads TGTGCCACCCCGACCCCTCTGGCAGCCTTGAACACTGAAGCTTTCTTT. It specifies CATPTPLAALNTEAFF. The J gene is TRBJ1-1, the V gene TRBV7-2; D is ambiguous. The germline V and J ends were trimmed by 10 bases and 0 bases, with 21 bases remaining between them. The CDR3 runs to 16 residues. Germline CDR1 is SGHTA and CDR2 is FQGNSA.

The chain has TRBV7-8 and TRBJ2-1; 11 positions match TRBD2. In germline, CDR1 is SGHVS, CDR2 FQNEAQ. V was clipped by 5 bases and J by 6 bases; unmatched bases: 6. This CDR3 is 15 amino acids long. The CDR3 sequence is CASSVLAGALNEQFF. DNA of the CDR3: TGTGCCAGCAGCGTACTAGCGGGGGCCCTCAATGAGCAGTTCTTC. Full variable domain (rest looked up from reference TRBV7-8 and TRBJ2-1): GAGVSQSPRYKVAKRGQDVALRCDPISGHVSLFWYQQALGQGPEFLTYFQNEAQLDKSGLPSDRFFAERPEGSVSTLKIQRTQQEDSAVYLCASSVLAGALNEQFFGPGTRLTVL.

The chain employs TRBV5-1 and TRBJ2-3; D is unresolved. CDR1 and CDR2 (germline): SGHRS, YFSETQ. V lost 0 bases and J 2 bases, leaving 7 bases between the germline ends. CDR3 length: 14 residues. CDR3: CASSLALDTDTQYF. CDR3 nucleotides: TGCGCCAGCAGCTTGGCCTTGGACACAGATACGCAGTATTTT.

The CDR3 DNA sequence: TGTGCCAGCACCTTAACCACGGGAGGGACTTACGAGCAGTACTTC. Amino acids: CASTLTTGGTYEQYF. The V call is TRBV5-4, the J call TRBJ2-7; 8 bases line up with TRBD2. Germline CDR1 and CDR2: SGHNT and YYREEE (reference sequence). V shed 6 bases and J 4 bases; nucleotides not matched to a gene: 12. The CDR3 length is 15 residues.

This rearrangement joins TRBV2 to TRBJ2-3, with 11 bases that match TRBD2. CDR1 is SNHLY and CDR2 is FYNNEI in the germline V gene. Trimming cost V 7 bases and J 2 bases; bases outside gene matches: 5. The CDR3 extends over 15 amino acids. DNA of the CDR3: TGTGCCAGCAACCTAGCGGGAGGTATCACAGATACGCAGTATTTT. Translation: CASNLAGGITDTQYF.

V gene TRBV7-2 combines with J gene TRBJ2-2; D is perhaps TRBD2 (6 bases). Germline V CDR1 and CDR2: SGHTA, FQGNSA. Trimming removed 1 base from V and 2 bases from J, with 14 bases in between. CDR3 length equals 17 residues. As DNA, the CDR3 is TGTGCCAGCAGCTTAGGAAGGGAAGGACTAAACACCGGGGAGCTGTTTTTT. Its protein is CASSLGREGLNTGELFF. Full variable domain (missing parts from reference TRBV7-2 and TRBJ2-2): GAGVSQSPSNKVTEKGKDVELRCDPISGHTALYWYRQSLGQGLEFLIYFQGNSAPDKSGLPSDRFSAERTGGSVSTLTIQRTQQEDSAVYLCASSLGREGLNTGELFFGEGSRLTVL.

The chain couples TRBV28 to TRBJ1-2, with D perhaps TRBD1 (5 bases). V lost 2 bases and J 4 bases, leaving 14 bases between the germline ends. Germline V gene sequence: CDR1 MDHEN, CDR2 SYDVKM. This CDR3 contains 15 residues. CDR3 DNA: TGTGCCAGCAGTTTAGAGGGGCGATGGAGCTATGGCTACACCTTC. Translated, it gives CASSLEGRWSYGYTF.

This clone was counted only a few times. The chain links TRBV14 to TRBJ1-5; D remains ambiguous. Germline V gene data show CDR1 as SGHDN and CDR2 as FVKESK. The CDR3 has 12 amino acids. V lost 0 bases to trimming and J lost 9 bases, with 6 bases between them. This CDR3 reads CASSQEVGPQHF. CDR3 bases: TGTGCCAGCAGCCAAGAGGTGGGGCCCCAGCATTTT.